The sequence of this T cell receptor beta chain was determined in a study of T cells after yellow fever vaccination. General study findings and limits: It was a small share of clonotypes that appeared in both CD4 and CD8 compartments.

Production of TCR cDNA was by 5'RACE template switching, which also added a universal primer site and UMIs. TCRdb called the 5' RACE reads again in MiXCR, with one record for every CDR3 protein. The repertoire holds some 300,000 distinct CDR3 sequences, with about 10% as singletons. In its sample, this clonotype was seen a few times. Its matching antigen is unknown. After removal of 6 bases from V and 14 bases from J, the junction contained 4 bases not matched to a gene. The CDR3 totals 13 residues. Germline assignment: CDR1 MNHEY and CDR2 SMNVEV (reference sequence). This receptor was identified in a man between 18 and 29 years old who received the YFV17D yellow fever vaccine. This chain joins TRBV27 and TRBJ2-1; 16 bases fit TRBD2. Sequencing used CD4+ T cells sorted from PBMCs, obtained 5 days after the yellow fever booster vaccination. CDR3 sequence: CASSGTSGGVEFF. Written as DNA, the CDR3 is TGTGCCAGCAGCGGGACTAGCGGGGGGGTCGAGTTCTTC.